This TCR beta chain was recovered during a study of spatial heterogeneity in lung cancer. This clonotype is classed as medium-sized. The antigen is undetermined. TCRdb reprocessed the 5' RACE reads via MiXCR and lists one record per CDR3 protein. The sample contains about 38,000 distinct CDR3 sequences, less than 5.5% of which appear only once. Findings and caveats of the study: Ubiquitous, expanded tumor-derived TCRs were more frequently observed in blood at resection than at follow-up.

Germline-derived CDR1 and CDR2 are KGHDR and SFDVKD. Trimming left V 0 bases short and J 11 bases short, with 12 bases between. This CDR3 is built from 13 residues. Indicated time point: sample taken at primary tumor resection. The input material, whole RNA from tumor, nontumor lung or frozen PBMC, was sequenced unsorted. The gene calls are TRBV24-1 and TRBJ1-1; D not certain. This material consisted of PBMCs, taken at surgery. This sequence was found in a female donor with early-stage non-small cell lung cancer. The CDR3 protein is CATSDLQKGEAFF. Written as DNA, the CDR3 is TGTGCCACCAGTGATTTGCAGAAGGGAGAGGCTTTCTTT.